Listed below are T cell receptor beta chains from one sample, sequenced in a study of CD8 T cell repertoires and HIV-1 epitope variants. Antigens for these TCRs are unknown. The assay was immunoSEQ multiplex PCR, and TCRdb's table has in-frame clones only and misses some. The sample lists about 5,400 clones; approximately 60% were seen once. The sequenced sample consisted of cultured CD8+ T cells derived from PBMCs. The origin of the receptors is a male donor with HIV. Both conserved end residues are part of each CDR3. D genes are given only for firm matches. The listing skips clone size in some rows; elsewhere it reads once, few, many or a size class.

j_call clone_size v_call d_call cdr3_nt cdr3_aa
TRBJ2-1 - TRBV5-4 - TGTGCCAGCAGTTTCCTCAGAGGGGATGAGCAGTTCTTC CASSFLRGDEQFF
TRBJ2-2 - TRBV7-8 - TGTGCCAGTCGTAGGGACTCCAACACCGGGGAGCTGTTTTTT CASRRDSNTGELFF
TRBJ2-3 - TRBV4-3 - TGCGCCAGCAGCCAAGCTCCGGGGGCTTCCACAGATACGCAGTATTTT CASSQAPGASTDTQYF
TRBJ2-5 large TRBV5-6 - TGTGCCAGCAGCTTCCTAACACCTCAAGAGACCCAGTACTTC CASSFLTPQETQYF
TRBJ1-2 - TRBV4-1 TRBD1 TGCGCCAGCAGCCAAGATCCGCAGGGGGCGCAAAGCTATGGCTACACCTTC CASSQDPQGAQSYGYTF
TRBJ1-5 - TRBV29-1 - TGCAGCGCCGGAGGAGGGGGCAATCAGCCCCAGCATTTT CSAGGGGNQPQHF
TRBJ1-2 - TRBV25-1 - TGTGCCAGCAGCGGAGGCTATGGCTACACCTTC CASSGGYGYTF
TRBJ1-1 once TRBV6-9 - TGTGCCAGCAGTTTAGTCGGATACACTGAAGCTTTCTTT CASSLVGYTEAFF
TRBJ1-5 - TRBV4-2 - TGTGCCAGCAGCCACGGTTTACAGGGAGATCAGCCCCAGCATTTT CASSHGLQGDQPQHF
TRBJ2-7 - TRBV28 TRBD1 TGTGCCAGCAGATCTATCGACAGGGTCTACGAGCAGTACTTC CASRSIDRVYEQYF
TRBJ2-5 - TRBV13 - TGTGCCAGCAGCTTAGGAAGTAGTAAAGAGACCCAGTACTTC CASSLGSSKETQYF
TRBJ2-1 - TRBV7-2 TRBD2 TGTGCCAGCAGCACCCGACTAGCGGGGGATGAGCAGTTCTTC CASSTRLAGDEQFF